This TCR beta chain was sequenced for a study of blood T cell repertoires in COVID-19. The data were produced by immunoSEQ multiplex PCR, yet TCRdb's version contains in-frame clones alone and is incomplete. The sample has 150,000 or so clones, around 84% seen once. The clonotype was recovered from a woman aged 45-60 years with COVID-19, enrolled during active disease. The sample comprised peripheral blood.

The CDR3 loop is CASSPAPGYNEQFF. The CDR3, as DNA: TGTGCCAGCAGTCCGGCCCCAGGGTACAATGAGCAGTTCTTC. The chain employs TRBV28 and TRBJ2-1, with a possible D match to TRBD1 (5 bases). V lost 5 bases, J lost 4 bases, and 12 bases lay in between. This CDR3 contains 14 residues. Per germline, CDR1 MDHEN and CDR2 SYDVKM.